One and the same sample provided the 5 T cell receptor beta chains below, sequenced in a study of human T cells and chemical hapten exposure. In TCRdb, the RACE reads were re-called with MiXCR into one record per CDR3 protein. The table lists approximately 90,000 distinct CDR3 sequences, approximately 10% of them singletons. Specified time point: patch test 2, 6 weeks after DPC sensitization. Treatment indicated: therapeutic diphenylcyclopropenone sensitization with weekly scalp DPC. The source material was whole blood, sampled in connection with sensitization to the hapten diphenylcyclopropenone (DPC). The receptors here all came from a man in his forties or fifties with alopecia areata. Some clones in this sample may be carry-over from other donors' samples.

This clonotype came up a few times. The chain joins TRBV3-1 to TRBJ2-7; D is perhaps TRBD1 (5 bases). The ends were cut back, 1 base at V and 1 base at J, with 8 bases in the middle. The CDR3 runs 14 residues. CDR1 is LGHDT, CDR2 YNNKEL, per germline (reference sequence). CDR3 DNA: TGTGCCAGCAGCCAAGTGGGGCAGTCCTACGAGCAGTACTTC. Translating gives CASSQVGQSYEQYF.

The chain links TRBV7-2 to TRBJ2-7, with D possibly being TRBD1 (6 bases). Germline V CDR1 and CDR2: SGHTA, FQGNSA. Trimming cost V 3 bases and J 5 bases, with 8 bases left between them. CDR3 length equals 12 residues. The CDR3 nucleotides read TGTGCCAGCAGCTTGGGACACGACGAGCAGTACTTC. Its protein is CASSLGHDEQYF. Supplemented by reference TRBV7-2 and TRBJ2-7, the full variable domain reads GAGVSQSPSNKVTEKGKDVELRCDPISGHTALYWYRQSLGQGLEFLIYFQGNSAPDKSGLPSDRFSAERTGGSVSTLTIQRTQQEDSAVYLCASSLGHDEQYFGPGTRLTVT.

V usage is TRBV27 and J usage is TRBJ2-4; TRBD1 is a possible D gene (6 bases). The V and J ends lost 6 bases and 9 bases respectively, with 18 bases between them. The germline V gene has CDR1 MNHEY and CDR2 SMNVEV (reference sequence). This CDR3 has 14 amino acids. The CDR3 DNA sequence: TGTGCCAGCAGCCGTCAGGACAGTTCTAGCATTCAGTACTTC. Its protein product is CASSRQDSSSIQYF.

The J gene is TRBJ1-3, the V gene TRBV30; D is uncertain. Germline CDR1 reads GTSNPN; CDR2 reads SVGIG (reference sequence). V dropped 4 bases and J dropped 0 bases, with 10 bases sitting between them. The CDR3 is 14 amino acids. CDR3 sequence (DNA): TGTGCCTGGAATACCGGGCTCTCTGGAAACACCATATATTTT. It specifies CAWNTGLSGNTIYF.

This clonotype occurred many times. The gene calls are TRBV6-5 and TRBJ2-3, with 9 bases aligning to TRBD2. CDR3 length equals 14 residues. With 2 bases clipped from V and 6 bases from J, the junction kept 3 bases outside the gene matches. Germline-derived CDR1 and CDR2 are MNHEY and SVGAGI. The CDR3, as DNA: TGTGCCAGCAGTTACGGACTAGCGTCGGATACGCAGTATTTT. Encoded protein: CASSYGLASDTQYF.